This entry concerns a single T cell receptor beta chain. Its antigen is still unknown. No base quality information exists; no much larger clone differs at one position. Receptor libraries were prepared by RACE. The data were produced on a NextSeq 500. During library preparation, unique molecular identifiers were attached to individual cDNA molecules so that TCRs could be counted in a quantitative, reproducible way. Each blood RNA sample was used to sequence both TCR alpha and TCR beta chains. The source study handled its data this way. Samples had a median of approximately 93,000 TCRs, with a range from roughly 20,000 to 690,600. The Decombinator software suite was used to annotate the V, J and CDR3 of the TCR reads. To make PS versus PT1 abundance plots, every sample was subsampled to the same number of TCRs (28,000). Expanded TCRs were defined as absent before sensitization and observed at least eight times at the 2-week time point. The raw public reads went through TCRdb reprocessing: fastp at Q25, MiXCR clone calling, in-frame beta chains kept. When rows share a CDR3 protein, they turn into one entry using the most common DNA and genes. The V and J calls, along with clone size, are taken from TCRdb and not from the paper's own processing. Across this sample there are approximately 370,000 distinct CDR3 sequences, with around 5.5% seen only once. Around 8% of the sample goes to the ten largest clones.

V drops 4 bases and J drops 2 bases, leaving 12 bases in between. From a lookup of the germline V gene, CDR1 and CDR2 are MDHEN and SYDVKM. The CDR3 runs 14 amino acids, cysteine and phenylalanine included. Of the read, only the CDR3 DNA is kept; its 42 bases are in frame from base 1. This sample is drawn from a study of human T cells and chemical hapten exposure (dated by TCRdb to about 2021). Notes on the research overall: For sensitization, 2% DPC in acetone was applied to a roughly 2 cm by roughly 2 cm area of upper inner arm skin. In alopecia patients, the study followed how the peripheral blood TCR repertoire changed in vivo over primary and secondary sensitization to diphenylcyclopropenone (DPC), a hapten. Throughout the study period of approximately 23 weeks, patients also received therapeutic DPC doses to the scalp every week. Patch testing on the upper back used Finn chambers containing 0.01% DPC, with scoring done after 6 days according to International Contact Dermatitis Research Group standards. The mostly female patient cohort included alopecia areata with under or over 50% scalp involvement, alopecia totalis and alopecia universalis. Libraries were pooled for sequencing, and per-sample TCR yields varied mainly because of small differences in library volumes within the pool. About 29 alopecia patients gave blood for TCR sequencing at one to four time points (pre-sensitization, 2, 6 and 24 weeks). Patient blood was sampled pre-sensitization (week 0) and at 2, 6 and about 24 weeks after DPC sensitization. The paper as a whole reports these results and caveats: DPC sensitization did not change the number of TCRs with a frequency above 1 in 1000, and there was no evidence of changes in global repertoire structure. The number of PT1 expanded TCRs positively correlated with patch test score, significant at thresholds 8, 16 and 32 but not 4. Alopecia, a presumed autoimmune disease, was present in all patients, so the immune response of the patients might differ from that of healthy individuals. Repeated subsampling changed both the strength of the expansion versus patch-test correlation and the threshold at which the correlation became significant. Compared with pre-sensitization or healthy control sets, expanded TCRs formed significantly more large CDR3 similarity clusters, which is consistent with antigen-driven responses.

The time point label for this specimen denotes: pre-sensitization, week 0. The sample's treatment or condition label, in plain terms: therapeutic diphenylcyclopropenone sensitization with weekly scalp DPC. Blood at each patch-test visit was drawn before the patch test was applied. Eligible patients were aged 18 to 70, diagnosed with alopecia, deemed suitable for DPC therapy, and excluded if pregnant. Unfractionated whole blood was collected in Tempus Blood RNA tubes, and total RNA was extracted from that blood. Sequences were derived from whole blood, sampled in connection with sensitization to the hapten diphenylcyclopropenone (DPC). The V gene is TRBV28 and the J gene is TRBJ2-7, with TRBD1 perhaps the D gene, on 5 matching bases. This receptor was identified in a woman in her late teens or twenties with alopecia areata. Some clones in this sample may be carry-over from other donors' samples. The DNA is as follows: TGTGCCAGCAGTTCAGGGTCCAGCCCCTACGAGCAGTACTTC. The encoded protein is CASSSGSSPYEQYF.